The T cell receptor (beta chain) described here comes from a study of T cell repertoires in cytomegalovirus infection. Study context: In the study, CMV epitopes included recently identified HLA-C-restricted and well-studied HLA-B-restricted ones. Based on public TCR beta signatures, there were indications of CMV infection and of a matching HLA type. Study results and caveats: Adding up the frequency of public TCR beta families identified people who carried CMV plus the relevant HLA.

TCRdb analysed the reads with MiXCR anew, one entry per CDR3 protein. The sample includes about 900,000 distinct CDR3 sequences, approximately 32% seen only once; the top ten take under 15%. Regarding this clonotype: The antigen is undetermined.

The TCR was taken from a human donor in good health (CMV status not recorded). Some clones in this sample may be carry-over from other donors' samples. The input for sequencing was cultured CD8+ T cells from PBMCs, taken from culture after CMV antigen stimulation.

The CDR3 coding sequence is TGTGCCAGCAGCTCCTTGTGGGGGGCTGGCGATGAGCAGTTCTTC. It yields the protein CASSSLWGAGDEQFF. This chain links TRBV9 with TRBJ2-1, with D perhaps given as TRBD1 or TRBD2 (6 bases each). Trimming pared 4 bases from V and 8 bases from J, leaving 19 bases between. CDR1 SGDLS and CDR2 YYNGEE come from the germline V gene. This CDR3 contains 15 residues.